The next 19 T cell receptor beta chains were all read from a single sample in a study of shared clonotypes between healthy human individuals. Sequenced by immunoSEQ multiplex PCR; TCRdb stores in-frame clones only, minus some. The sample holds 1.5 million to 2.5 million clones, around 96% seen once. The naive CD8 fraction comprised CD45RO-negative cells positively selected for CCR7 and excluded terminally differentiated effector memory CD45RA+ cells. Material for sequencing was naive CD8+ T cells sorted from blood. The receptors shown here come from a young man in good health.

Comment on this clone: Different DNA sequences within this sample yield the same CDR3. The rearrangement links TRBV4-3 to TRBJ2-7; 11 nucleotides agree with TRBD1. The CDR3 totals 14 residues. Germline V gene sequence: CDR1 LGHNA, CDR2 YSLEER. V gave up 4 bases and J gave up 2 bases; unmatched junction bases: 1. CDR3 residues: CASSLGQGAYEQYF. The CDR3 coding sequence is TGCGCCAGCAGCCTGGGACAGGGGGCCTACGAGCAGTACTTC.

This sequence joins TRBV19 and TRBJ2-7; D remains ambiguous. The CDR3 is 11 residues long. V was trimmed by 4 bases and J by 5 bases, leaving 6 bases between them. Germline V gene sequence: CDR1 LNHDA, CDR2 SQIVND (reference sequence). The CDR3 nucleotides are TGTGCCAGTAGTACGACCGACGAGCAGTACTTC. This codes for CASSTTDEQYF.

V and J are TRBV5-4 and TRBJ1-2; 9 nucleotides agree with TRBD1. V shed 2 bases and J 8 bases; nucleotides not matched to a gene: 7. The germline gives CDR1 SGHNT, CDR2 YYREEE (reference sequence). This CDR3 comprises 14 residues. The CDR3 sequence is CASSFLQGAGGYTF. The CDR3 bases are TGTGCCAGCAGCTTTTTACAGGGGGCGGGAGGCTACACCTTC.

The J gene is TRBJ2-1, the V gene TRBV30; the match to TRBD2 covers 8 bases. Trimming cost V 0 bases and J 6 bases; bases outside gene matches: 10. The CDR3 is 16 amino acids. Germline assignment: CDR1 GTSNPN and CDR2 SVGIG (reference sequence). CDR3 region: CAWSVVLAGPLNEQFF. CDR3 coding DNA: TGTGCCTGGAGTGTCGTCTTAGCGGGACCGCTCAATGAGCAGTTCTTC.

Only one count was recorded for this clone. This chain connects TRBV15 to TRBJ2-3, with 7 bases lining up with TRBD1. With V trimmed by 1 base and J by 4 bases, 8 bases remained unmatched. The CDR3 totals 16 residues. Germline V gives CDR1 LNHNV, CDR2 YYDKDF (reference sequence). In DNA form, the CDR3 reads TGTGCCACCAGCAGAGTCCCCGCAGGGGGAGCAGATACGCAGTATTTT. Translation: CATSRVPAGGADTQYF.

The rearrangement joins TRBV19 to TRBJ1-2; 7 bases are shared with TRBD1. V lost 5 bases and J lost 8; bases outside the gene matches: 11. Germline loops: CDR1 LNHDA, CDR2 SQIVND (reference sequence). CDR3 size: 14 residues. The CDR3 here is CASSSGTVSGGYTF. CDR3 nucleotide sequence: TGTGCCAGTAGTTCAGGGACAGTGAGCGGCGGCTACACCTTC.

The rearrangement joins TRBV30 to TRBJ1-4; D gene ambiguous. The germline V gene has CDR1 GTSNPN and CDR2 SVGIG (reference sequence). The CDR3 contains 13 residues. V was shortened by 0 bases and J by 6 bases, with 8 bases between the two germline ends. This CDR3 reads CAWSVGLDEKLFF. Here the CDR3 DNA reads TGTGCCTGGAGTGTAGGATTGGATGAAAAACTGTTTTTT.

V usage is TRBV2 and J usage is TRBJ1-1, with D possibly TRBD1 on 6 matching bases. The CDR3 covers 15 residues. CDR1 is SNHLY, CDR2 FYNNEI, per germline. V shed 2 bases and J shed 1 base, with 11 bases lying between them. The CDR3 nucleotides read TGTGCCAGCAGTGAAAGGGGACACCAGAACACTGAAGCTTTCTTT. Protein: CASSERGHQNTEAFF.

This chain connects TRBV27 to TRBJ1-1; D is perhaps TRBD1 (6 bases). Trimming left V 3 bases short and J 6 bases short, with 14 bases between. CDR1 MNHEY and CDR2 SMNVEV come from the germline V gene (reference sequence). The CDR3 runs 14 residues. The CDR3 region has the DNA TGTGCCAGCAGTTTTTCACCAGGGGTTGCTGAAGCTTTCTTT. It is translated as CASSFSPGVAEAFF.

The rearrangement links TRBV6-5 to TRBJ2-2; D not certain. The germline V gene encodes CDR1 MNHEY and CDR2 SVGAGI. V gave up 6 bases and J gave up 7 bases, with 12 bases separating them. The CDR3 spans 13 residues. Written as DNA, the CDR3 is TGTGCCAGCAGCCTCCCATATAGCGGGGAGCTGTTTTTT. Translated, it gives CASSLPYSGELFF.

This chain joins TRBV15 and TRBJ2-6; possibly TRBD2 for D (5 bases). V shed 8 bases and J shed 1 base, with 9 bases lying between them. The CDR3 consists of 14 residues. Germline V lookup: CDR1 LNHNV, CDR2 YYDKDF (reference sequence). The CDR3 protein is CATRTGSGANVLTF. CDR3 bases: TGTGCCACCCGGACGGGATCTGGGGCCAACGTCCTGACTTTC.

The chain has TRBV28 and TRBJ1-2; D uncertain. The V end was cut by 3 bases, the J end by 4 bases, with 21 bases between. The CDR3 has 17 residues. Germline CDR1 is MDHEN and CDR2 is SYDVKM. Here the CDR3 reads CASSFAGSARELYGYTF. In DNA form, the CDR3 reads TGTGCCAGCAGTTTCGCCGGTTCGGCGCGGGAGCTCTATGGCTACACCTTC.

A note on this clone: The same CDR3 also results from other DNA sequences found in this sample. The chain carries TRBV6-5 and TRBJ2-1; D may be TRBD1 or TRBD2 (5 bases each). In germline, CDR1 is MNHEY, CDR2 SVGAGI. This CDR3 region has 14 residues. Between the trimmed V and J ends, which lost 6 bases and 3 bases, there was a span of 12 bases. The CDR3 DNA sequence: TGTGCCAGCAGCTACGGGACGGTCTACAATGAGCAGTTCTTC. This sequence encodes CASSYGTVYNEQFF.

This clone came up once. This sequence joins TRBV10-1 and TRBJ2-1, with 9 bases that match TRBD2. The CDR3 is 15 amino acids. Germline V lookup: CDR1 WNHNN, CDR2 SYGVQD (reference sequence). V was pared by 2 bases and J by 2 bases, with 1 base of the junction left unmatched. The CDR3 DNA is TGCGCCAGCAGTGAGGGCGGGAGGGCCTACAATGAGCAGTTCTTC. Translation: CASSEGGRAYNEQFF.

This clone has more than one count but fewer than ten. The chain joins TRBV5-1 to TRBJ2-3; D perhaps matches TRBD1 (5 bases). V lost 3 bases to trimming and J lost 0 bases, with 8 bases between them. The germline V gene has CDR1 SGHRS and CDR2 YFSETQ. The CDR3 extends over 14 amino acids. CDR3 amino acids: CASSWAGSTDTQYF. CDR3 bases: TGCGCCAGCAGCTGGGCAGGGAGCACAGATACGCAGTATTTT.

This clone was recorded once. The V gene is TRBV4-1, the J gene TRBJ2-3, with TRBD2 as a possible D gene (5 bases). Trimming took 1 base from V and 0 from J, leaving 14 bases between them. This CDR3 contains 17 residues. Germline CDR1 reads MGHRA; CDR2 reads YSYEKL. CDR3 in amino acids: CASSQGVASPSTDTQYF. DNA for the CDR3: TGCGCCAGCAGCCAAGGAGTAGCGTCCCCTAGCACAGATACGCAGTATTTT.

Here the CDR3 DNA reads TGTGCCAGCAGTGACACAGGTGGACGAGGGACCCAGTACTTC. Translation: CASSDTGGRGTQYF. This chain connects TRBV28 to TRBJ2-5; TRBD1 might be the D (5 bases). The V gene's germline CDR1 is MDHEN and CDR2 SYDVKM. V gave up 5 bases and J gave up 7 bases, with 17 bases separating them. This CDR3 is 14 amino acids long. Looking up the rest from reference TRBV28 and TRBJ2-5 gives the full variable domain: DVKVTQSSRYLVKRTGEKVFLECVQDMDHENMFWYRQDPGLGLRLIYFSYDVKMKEKGDIPEGYSVSREKKERFSLILESASTNQTSMYLCASSDTGGRGTQYFGPGTRLLVL.

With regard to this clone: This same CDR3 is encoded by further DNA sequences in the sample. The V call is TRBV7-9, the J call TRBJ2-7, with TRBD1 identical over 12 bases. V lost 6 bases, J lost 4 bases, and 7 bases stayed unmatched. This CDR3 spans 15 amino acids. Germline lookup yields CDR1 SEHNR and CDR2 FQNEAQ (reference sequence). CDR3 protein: CASSFPGQGAYEQYF. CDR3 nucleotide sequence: TGTGCCAGCAGTTTTCCGGGACAGGGGGCTTACGAGCAGTACTTC.

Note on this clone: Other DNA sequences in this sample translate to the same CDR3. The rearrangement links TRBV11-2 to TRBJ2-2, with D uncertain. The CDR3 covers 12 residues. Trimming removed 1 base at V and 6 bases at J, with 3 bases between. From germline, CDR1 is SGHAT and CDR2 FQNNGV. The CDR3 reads CASSLVPGELFF. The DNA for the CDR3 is TGTGCCAGCAGCTTAGTGCCCGGGGAGCTGTTTTTT.